The 19 T cell receptor beta chains below were found in one sample sequenced in a study of T cell repertoires in cytomegalovirus infection. These receptors' targets are unknown. TCRdb processed the reads anew with MiXCR; each CDR3 protein has one entry. Of 750,000 to 950,000 distinct CDR3 sequences detected, 29% appear once; the ten largest clones hold about an eighth. Sequenced here: cultured CD8+ T cells from PBMCs, sampled from culture after CMV antigen stimulation. The receptors come from a human donor in good health (CMV status not recorded). Some clones in this sample may be carry-over from other donors' samples.

The chain recombines TRBV2 with TRBJ1-5; 9 nucleotides agree with TRBD1. The CDR3 is 14 residues long. The junction had 13 bases not matched to a gene; V was cut back by 8 bases and J by 11 bases. The germline V gene encodes CDR1 SNHLY and CDR2 FYNNEI. The CDR3 region is CASGTGKSVRAQHF. The DNA of the CDR3 is TGTGCCAGCGGGACAGGGAAGTCGGTAAGGGCCCAGCATTTT.

The CDR3 loop reads CASSVSAVLAGGLGETQYF. The DNA of the CDR3 is TGTGCCAGCAGCGTGTCGGCGGTACTAGCGGGGGGGCTTGGAGAGACCCAGTACTTC. The rearrangement joins TRBV5-6 to TRBJ2-5, with 13 bases identical to TRBD2. The ends lost 4 bases at V and 4 bases at J; junction bases unmatched: 16. Germline V lookup: CDR1 SGHDT, CDR2 YYEEEE. This CDR3 comprises 19 residues.

The chain recombines TRBV20-1 with TRBJ2-1; D might be TRBD2 (5 bases). V was shortened by 8 bases and J by 8 bases, with 22 bases between the two germline ends. Germline V gene sequence: CDR1 DFQATT, CDR2 SNEGSKA (reference sequence). The CDR3 consists of 14 residues. CDR3 nucleotide sequence: TGCAGTCCCAGTGAGGGCCTTACCGTGGATGAGCAGTTCTTC. Translation: CSPSEGLTVDEQFF.

This clonotype appeared a few times. This rearrangement joins TRBV5-1 to TRBJ1-1; 7 positions agree with TRBD1. Germline CDR1 and CDR2: SGHRS and YFSETQ. The CDR3 spans 17 residues. The V gene end was trimmed by 4 bases and the J gene end by 0 bases; junction bases not matched to a gene: 12. DNA of the CDR3: TGCGCCAGCAGCACTTACAGGGTAGGGGGCATGAACACTGAAGCTTTCTTT. This codes for CASSTYRVGGMNTEAFF.

The chain recombines TRBV7-9 with TRBJ1-1; tentatively, D is TRBD1 (6 bases). The CDR3 loop spans 17 amino acids. Germline V CDR1 and CDR2: SEHNR, FQNEAQ (reference sequence). V was cut by 6 bases and J by 4 bases, with 24 bases left in between. The CDR3 loop reads CASRSPSMGGATTEAFF. CDR3 nucleotides: TGTGCCAGCAGATCCCCAAGTATGGGGGGCGCGACCACTGAAGCTTTCTTT.

In its sample, this clonotype was seen once. CDR3 protein: CALGPKSSYNEQFF. The CDR3 nucleotides are TGTGCCCTAGGCCCGAAAAGCTCCTACAATGAGCAGTTCTTC. This sequence joins TRBV7-4 and TRBJ2-1; D remains unclear. This CDR3 comprises 14 residues. CDR1 is SGHVT and CDR2 is SQSDAQ in the germline V gene. Trimming stripped 11 bases from V and 0 bases from J, with 14 bases between.

The chain joins TRBV15 to TRBJ1-4; D remains ambiguous. From germline, CDR1 is LNHNV and CDR2 YYDKDF (reference sequence). V was trimmed by 0 bases and J by 5 bases, leaving 7 bases between them. The CDR3 totals 14 residues. In DNA form, the CDR3 reads TGTGCCACCAGCAGAGACAAATTGAATGAAAAACTGTTTTTT. The encoded protein is CATSRDKLNEKLFF.

The sample holds many counts of this clonotype. The V gene is TRBV12-3 or TRBV12-4, the J gene TRBJ1-2; D is perhaps TRBD1 (5 bases). With 5 bases removed from V and 3 bases from J, the gap between germline ends came to 10 bases. The CDR3 runs to 13 residues. CDR3 residues: CASSGTVHYGYTF. The DNA for the CDR3 is TGTGCCAGCAGTGGGACGGTACACTATGGCTACACCTTC.

V is TRBV19 and J is TRBJ2-1, with unresolved D. Germline V CDR1 and CDR2: LNHDA, SQIVND (reference sequence). CDR3 size: 13 residues. V dropped 0 bases and J dropped 4 bases, with 4 bases sitting between them. The CDR3 DNA reads TGTGCCAGTAGTATAGATCTGTACAATGAGCAGTTCTTC. Its protein is CASSIDLYNEQFF.

This clonotype was counted between two and nine times. This sequence joins TRBV29-1 and TRBJ2-7; D gene ambiguous. The V and J ends lost 4 bases and 3 bases respectively, with 10 bases between them. Germline CDR1 is SQVTM and CDR2 is ANQGSEA. This CDR3 comprises 12 residues. The CDR3 loop reads CSVVGTLYEQYF. CDR3 sequence (DNA): TGCAGCGTTGTAGGAACACTCTACGAGCAGTACTTC.

A few counts support this clonotype. V usage is TRBV6-2 or TRBV6-3 and J usage is TRBJ1-6; D unclear. The germline gives CDR1 MNHEY, CDR2 SVGEGT. The CDR3 has 12 residues. The V gene lost 6 bases and the J gene lost 10 bases, with 10 bases spanning the gap. The DNA for the CDR3 is TGTGCCAGCAGCACCCCGAGCTCACCCCTCCACTTT. Its translation is CASSTPSSPLHF.

This clonotype was detected many times. The CDR3 coding sequence is TGTGCCAGCAGCTTAGGGGCTAACTACGAGCAGTACTTC. Translating gives CASSLGANYEQYF. The V and J genes are TRBV7-6 and TRBJ2-7; D not resolved. Trimming cost V 1 base and J 3 bases, with 7 bases left between them. Germline lookup yields CDR1 SGHVS and CDR2 FNYEAQ. The CDR3 covers 13 residues.

The chain couples TRBV24-1 to TRBJ1-5; D perhaps matches TRBD1 (5 bases). Trimming removed 5 bases at V and 2 bases at J, with 6 bases between. Per germline, CDR1 KGHDR and CDR2 SFDVKD. The CDR3 is made up of 13 amino acids. CDR3 loop: CATSARGNQPQHF. CDR3 bases: TGTGCCACCAGTGCCAGGGGCAATCAGCCCCAGCATTTT.

The CDR3 here is CASSDRANEKLFF. Here the CDR3 DNA reads TGCGCCAGCAGTGACAGGGCTAATGAAAAACTGTTTTTT. J is TRBJ1-4 and V is TRBV10-2, with TRBD1 as a possible D gene (5 bases). This CDR3 has 13 amino acids. Germline lookup yields CDR1 WSHSY and CDR2 SAAADI. V was clipped by 3 bases and J by 3 bases, with 5 bases between them.

V gene TRBV19 combines with J gene TRBJ1-5; unclear D gene. The CDR3 sequence is 15 residues long. Trimming stripped 3 bases from V and 0 bases from J, with 9 bases between. Germline assignment: CDR1 LNHDA and CDR2 SQIVND (reference sequence). The CDR3 protein is CASSIRSHSNQPQHF. As DNA, the CDR3 is TGTGCCAGTAGTATTAGGTCACATAGCAATCAGCCCCAGCATTTT.

The chain couples TRBV2 to TRBJ2-2; 7 bases are shared with TRBD2. The germline gives CDR1 SNHLY, CDR2 FYNNEI. Trimming removed 8 bases from V and 1 base from J; junction bases left unmatched: 4. The CDR3 is made up of 14 amino acids. CDR3 coding DNA: TGTGCCAGCGAAGGCGGGAGGAACACCGGGGAGCTGTTTTTT. Its translation is CASEGGRNTGELFF.

V and J are TRBV5-1 and TRBJ2-3, with 7 bases aligning to TRBD1. The J segment lost 5 bases and the V segment lost 4 bases, leaving 10 bases of the junction unmatched. Looked up from germline, CDR1 is SGHRS and CDR2 is YFSETQ. The CDR3 has 15 amino acids. The CDR3 spells CASSPWKGAGDTQYF. The CDR3 DNA sequence: TGCGCCAGCAGCCCCTGGAAGGGGGCAGGAGATACGCAGTATTTT. Together with reference TRBV5-1 and TRBJ2-3, the CDR3 gives the full variable domain: KAGVTQTPRYLIKTRGQQVTLSCSPISGHRSVSWYQQTPGQGLQFLFEYFSETQRNKGNFPGRFSGRQFSNSRSEMNVSTLELGDSALYLCASSPWKGAGDTQYFGPGTRLTVL.

The chain joins TRBV19 to TRBJ1-2; perhaps TRBD1 as D (6 bases). V dropped 2 bases and J dropped 2 bases, with 12 bases sitting between them. CDR1 LNHDA and CDR2 SQIVND come from the germline V gene (reference sequence). The CDR3 has 15 residues. The CDR3 reads CASSIKQGTNYGYTF. The CDR3 DNA reads TGTGCCAGTAGTATAAAACAGGGTACCAACTATGGCTACACCTTC.

This clonotype was found many times. The J gene is TRBJ1-6, the V gene TRBV7-6; D uncertain. Per germline, CDR1 SGHVS and CDR2 FNYEAQ. The V end was cut by 1 base, the J end by 3 bases, with 4 bases between. The CDR3 extends over 14 amino acids. The chain's CDR3 is CASSLDNYNSPLHF. For the CDR3, the DNA is TGTGCCAGCAGCTTAGACAACTATAATTCACCCCTCCACTTT.